This TCR beta chain was profiled in a study of cytomegalovirus exposure and HLA in healthy donors. A few counts support this clone. Its antigen is undetermined. The PCR had 60 Vbeta and 13 Jbeta primers. Repertoires were generated with immunoSEQ multiplex PCR, while TCRdb's copy carries only in-frame clones and drops some. Among about 130,000 clones, around three quarters were seen once, and the ten largest hold approximately 7%. General study results and limits: In a later analysis, donors in an Asian-associated ancestry cluster reportedly had fewer N-insertions in productive TCRs than the cohort mean.

The V and J ends lost 5 bases and 2 bases, in that order; junction bases with no gene match: 5. CDR1 and CDR2 from the germline V gene are SEHNR and FQNEAQ (reference sequence). The CDR3 is made up of 16 amino acids. The sequence was collected from a man aged 35-49 years in good health and CMV-seropositive. The V gene is TRBV7-9, the J gene TRBJ2-7; TRBD2 agrees at 14 bases. Sequenced input: PBMCs. Here the CDR3 DNA reads TGTGCCAGCAGCCAGGGACTAGCGGGAGTCCCCTACGAGCAGTACTTC. This gives the protein CASSQGLAGVPYEQYF.